Listed here is a single T cell receptor (beta chain). The data derive from a study of blood T cell repertoires in COVID-19. Across the study: Specimens from acute and convalescent COVID-19 originated in the United States, Italy and Spain. PBMCs, B-cell-depleted T cells, or T cells were the source of the cDNA or gDNA that made up the material.

The CDR3 is 15 amino acids. Germline V CDR1 and CDR2: SQVTM, ANQGSEA. The ends were cut back, 7 bases at V and 0 bases at J, with 18 bases in the middle. How the authors handled the data: Amplified reference gene primers provided the basis for estimating nucleated cell counts. Method: immunoSEQ multiplex PCR; TCRdb's copy keeps in-frame clones and lacks some. For V, J and clone size, that table is used; D and trimming come from the DNA. The data show roughly 69,000 clones, with 80% to 90% seen just once and 6.6% held by the top ten. Sample: peripheral blood. The source of this sequence is a man aged 45-60 years with active COVID-19. This chain uses TRBV29-1 with TRBJ1-1; maybe TRBD1 (5 bases). This CDR3 reads CSGIPGIRLNTEAFF. The CDR3 DNA reads as TGCAGCGGGATTCCAGGGATTAGGTTGAACACTGAAGCTTTCTTT.